These 10 T cell receptor beta chains were all obtained from the same sample, sequenced in a study of patients and donors after allogeneic stem cell transplantation. A single record per CDR3 protein comes from TCRdb applying MiXCR to the RT-PCR reads. Of about 960,000 distinct CDR3 sequences in the sample, 15% to 20% were seen once. The sequenced material came from blood, either unsorted or a sorted T cell fraction (not recorded which). The source of these receptors is a human donor who was either an allogeneic HSCT recipient or a stem cell or donor lymphocyte infusion donor (not recorded which). It is not recorded whose cells these are; they may come from a transplant donor.

Remarks on this clonotype: Lacking the conserved final phenylalanine or tryptophan, this CDR3 likely reflects a read error. The chain employs TRBV19 and TRBJ2-1; 9 bases align to TRBD1. The J segment lost 0 bases and the V segment lost 2 bases, leaving 5 bases of the junction unmatched. Germline V lookup: CDR1 LNHDA, CDR2 SQIVND (reference sequence). CDR3 length equals 17 residues. The CDR3 nucleotides are TGTGCCAGTAGTATAAAACAGGGGGCAAGCTCCTACAATGAGCAGTTCTAC. Amino acids: CASSIKQGASSYNEQFY.

The chain recombines TRBV5-5 with TRBJ1-6; D is uncertain. The germline V gene encodes CDR1 SGHKS and CDR2 YYEKEE (reference sequence). V was cut by 0 bases and J by 11 bases, with 12 bases left in between. The CDR3 spans 14 residues. The CDR3 protein is CASSLGHRVTPLHF. CDR3 nucleotide sequence: TGTGCCAGCAGCTTGGGTCATAGGGTTACACCCCTCCACTTT.

This clonotype was observed a handful of times. V and J are TRBV3-1 and TRBJ2-2; possibly TRBD1 for D (6 bases). This CDR3 region has 14 residues. Germline V gene data show CDR1 as LGHDT and CDR2 as YNNKEL (reference sequence). V was pared by 6 bases and J by 3 bases, with 11 bases between. The CDR3 here is CASRQNRDTGELFF. For the CDR3, the DNA is TGTGCCAGCAGACAAAACAGGGACACCGGGGAGCTGTTTTTT. Looking up the rest from reference TRBV3-1 and TRBJ2-2 gives the full variable domain: DTAVSQTPKYLVTQMGNDKSIKCEQNLGHDTMYWYKQDSKKFLKIMFSYNNKELIINETVPNRFSPKSPDKAHLNLHINSLELGDSAVYFCASRQNRDTGELFFGEGSRLTVL.

This clonotype came up a few times. This chain links TRBV27 with TRBJ2-1, with D tentatively TRBD1 (5 bases). The CDR3 contains 14 residues. The V end was cut by 3 bases, the J end by 4 bases, with 10 bases between. CDR1 is MNHEY, CDR2 SMNVEV, per germline (reference sequence). CDR3 DNA sequence: TGTGCCAGCAGTTTTTATACAGGTTACAATGAGCAGTTCTTC. Amino acid sequence: CASSFYTGYNEQFF.

The V and J genes are TRBV9 and TRBJ2-5; maybe TRBD1 (5 bases). The CDR3 has 15 amino acids. Trimming removed 0 bases from V and 0 bases from J, with 9 bases in between. The germline V gene encodes CDR1 SGDLS and CDR2 YYNGEE. CDR3 region: CASSVVAGYQETQYF. CDR3 bases: TGTGCCAGCAGCGTAGTTGCAGGGTACCAAGAGACCCAGTACTTC.

The gene calls are TRBV11-2 and TRBJ2-3; tentatively, D is TRBD1 or TRBD2 (5 bases each). The CDR3 covers 18 residues. Trimming removed 5 bases from V and 2 bases from J, with 23 bases in between. The V gene's germline CDR1 is SGHAT and CDR2 FQNNGV. The CDR3 reads CASSPPPSSGGPTDTQYF. CDR3 in DNA: TGTGCCAGCAGCCCACCCCCCAGTAGTGGGGGTCCCACAGATACGCAGTATTTT.

The chain combines TRBV20-1 with TRBJ2-3, with D maybe TRBD1 (6 bases). CDR1 and CDR2 from the germline V gene are DFQATT and SNEGSKA (reference sequence). Trimming took 6 bases from V and 6 from J, leaving 22 bases between them. There are 15 residues in the CDR3. CDR3 nucleotide sequence: TGCAGTGCCGAACCGGTCGGCAGGGGAAGGGATACGCAGTATTTT. Its protein is CSAEPVGRGRDTQYF.

The chain carries TRBV7-2 and TRBJ2-5; D is undetermined. V was cut by 1 base and J by 3 bases, with 9 bases left in between. CDR3 length: 14 amino acids. Germline V lookup: CDR1 SGHTA, CDR2 FQGNSA. CDR3 sequence reads: CASSLVGRKETQYF. DNA for the CDR3: TGTGCCAGCAGCTTAGTAGGGCGAAAAGAGACCCAGTACTTC.

This chain links TRBV4-1 with TRBJ2-7; D unresolved. This CDR3 region has 15 residues. The V gene lost 0 bases and the J gene lost 2 bases, with 11 bases spanning the gap. Per the germline V gene, CDR1 is MGHRA and CDR2 is YSYEKL. CDR3 bases: TGCGCCAGCAGCCAAGATCCCGGCTACCCCTACGAGCAGTACTTC. It is translated as CASSQDPGYPYEQYF.

There are many counts of this clonotype. This chain links TRBV12-3 or TRBV12-4 with TRBJ2-5, with TRBD1 as a possible D gene (6 bases). V was trimmed by 2 bases and J by 5 bases, leaving 12 bases between them. There are 14 residues in the CDR3. CDR3 sequence reads: CASSLQGSGETQYF. In DNA form, the CDR3 reads TGTGCCAGCAGTTTACAGGGGTCTGGGGAGACCCAGTACTTC.